The 21 T cell receptor beta chains below all came from one sample that was sequenced in a study of glioma-infiltrating T cells. TCR alpha and beta CDR3 regions were amplified from RNA using iRepertoire nested multiplex PCR. TCRdb used MiXCR to reprocess the multiplex PCR reads, holding one entry per CDR3 protein. The table has approximately 89,000 distinct CDR3 sequences, about a quarter seen once. Sequencing was done on a sample of glioma tissue, nonneoplastic brain tissue, or PBMCs (not recorded which). All receptors derive from a human donor with low-grade glioma or glioblastoma, undergoing nonglioma brain surgery, or in good health (not recorded which).

The chain couples TRBV28 to TRBJ2-7, with D perhaps assigned TRBD1 or TRBD2 (5 bases each). The V end was cut by 2 bases, the J end by 0 bases, with 17 bases between. The CDR3 sequence is 17 residues long. CDR1 and CDR2 from the germline V gene are MDHEN and SYDVKM. The CDR3 DNA follows: TGTGCCAGCAGTTTACCTGAGCCGGGACGGGGCTCCTACGAGCAGTACTTC. Translating gives CASSLPEPGRGSYEQYF.

At least ten counts were recorded for this clonotype. V and J are TRBV29-1 and TRBJ2-4, with D perhaps TRBD1 (6 bases). Trimming removed 3 bases from V and 7 bases from J, with 7 bases in between. Germline V gives CDR1 SQVTM, CDR2 ANQGSEA. The CDR3 covers 11 residues. CDR3 sequence (DNA): TGCAGCGTTGATAGGGGGAACATTCAGTACTTC. Residues: CSVDRGNIQYF.

This clonotype occurred many times. The chain links TRBV20-1 to TRBJ1-1; tentatively, D is TRBD1 (5 bases). CDR3 length: 15 residues. CDR1 DFQATT and CDR2 SNEGSKA come from the germline V gene (reference sequence). Trimming stripped 2 bases from V and 1 base from J, with 14 bases between. CDR3 coding DNA: TGCAGTGCTAGACCAAGGGGACTTCGGAACACTGAAGCTTTCTTT. This codes for CSARPRGLRNTEAFF.

This clonotype showed up many times. J is TRBJ1-1 and V is TRBV18, with a tentative D call TRBD1 (5 bases). The germline V and J ends were trimmed by 5 bases and 4 bases, with 11 bases remaining between them. The germline CDR1 and CDR2 sequences are KGHSH and LQKENI. There are 13 residues in the CDR3. DNA for the CDR3: TGTGCCAGCTCAACCACAGGTTCCACTGAAGCTTTCTTT. Translation gives CASSTTGSTEAFF.

This clonotype was counted at least ten times. The V call is TRBV15, the J call TRBJ1-5; 9 positions match TRBD1. Trimming cost V 4 bases and J 8 bases; bases outside gene matches: 9. CDR1 is LNHNV and CDR2 is YYDKDF in the germline V gene (reference sequence). The length of the CDR3 is 15 residues. The CDR3 DNA follows: TGTGCCACCAGCATATCTACAGGGGGCTCGGAGCCCCAGCATTTT. Translation: CATSISTGGSEPQHF.

This clonotype was found a few times. This chain joins TRBV11-1 and TRBJ2-1; D perhaps matches TRBD1 (5 bases). CDR1 SGHAT and CDR2 FQDESV come from the germline V gene (reference sequence). The CDR3 loop spans 13 amino acids. V was cut by 7 bases and J by 6 bases, with 13 bases left in between. The CDR3 nucleotides read TGTGCCAGCACCTCGCAGGGTTTCAATGAGCAGTTCTTC. Protein: CASTSQGFNEQFF.

This clonotype turned up a few times. The chain is built from TRBV4-2 and TRBJ1-1; tentative D call: TRBD1 (5 bases). Germline CDR1 is LGHNA and CDR2 is YNFKEQ. V gave up 1 base and J gave up 4 bases, with 13 bases separating them. This CDR3 has 15 residues. CDR3 DNA: TGTGCCAGCAGCCAAGTCTTCCCGGGGGGCACTGAAGCTTTCTTT. Amino acid sequence: CASSQVFPGGTEAFF.

Concerning this clonotype itself: A much larger clone lies one base from this, so it may be a read error. This rearrangement joins TRBV11-2 to TRBJ1-2; D ambiguous. The CDR3 spans 13 residues. V lost 5 bases and J 5 bases, leaving 12 bases between the germline ends. Germline V gene sequence: CDR1 SGHAT, CDR2 FQNNGV. CDR3 in DNA: TGTGCCAGCAGCGTAGGGTTGCAATATGGCTACACCTTC. As protein: CASSVGLQYGYTF.

Many counts were recorded for this clonotype. This rearrangement joins TRBV24-1 to TRBJ2-7, with D hard to call. The germline CDR1 and CDR2 sequences are KGHDR and SFDVKD. Trimming took off 1 base at V and 0 bases at J, with 9 bases between the two ends. The CDR3 extends over 15 amino acids. CDR3: CATSDFGKSSYEQYF. The CDR3 DNA sequence: TGTGCCACCAGTGATTTTGGGAAAAGCTCCTACGAGCAGTACTTC.

Regarding this clonotype: It may be a read error: a sequence one base away is much more abundant. The V and J genes are TRBV6-1 and TRBJ2-1; TRBD1 matches 9 bases. This CDR3 has 19 residues. The J segment lost 9 bases and the V segment lost 1 base, leaving 19 bases of the junction unmatched. Germline values: CDR1 MNHNS, CDR2 SASEGT. The CDR3 DNA sequence: TGTGCCAGCAGTGAAGATGGGACAGGGATCGTCATTCGGAGAAGTGAGCAGTTCTTC. Its protein product is CASSEDGTGIVIRRSEQFF.

The sample holds many counts of this clonotype. This sequence joins TRBV20-1 and TRBJ2-1; D is perhaps TRBD2 (5 bases). The germline V and J ends were trimmed by 0 bases and 7 bases, with 19 bases remaining between them. Germline lookup yields CDR1 DFQATT and CDR2 SNEGSKA (reference sequence). The CDR3 contains 16 residues. CDR3 nucleotides: TGCAGTGCTAGAGATCGGTCGGGAAAAATAAAAAATGAGCAGTTCTTC. Its protein product is CSARDRSGKIKNEQFF.

At least ten counts were recorded for this clonotype. The rearrangement uses TRBV27 and TRBJ2-6, with D perhaps TRBD1 (6 bases). CDR1 and CDR2 from the germline V gene are MNHEY and SMNVEV (reference sequence). CDR3 length equals 17 residues. Trimming left V 7 bases short and J 0 bases short, with 16 bases between. CDR3 amino acids: CASTRTVTSSGANVLTF. CDR3 nucleotides: TGTGCCAGCACTCGGACAGTGACCAGCTCTGGGGCCAACGTCCTGACTTTC. The full variable domain, completed using reference TRBV27 and TRBJ2-6, is EAQVTQNPRYLITVTGKKLTVTCSQNMNHEYMSWYRQDPGLGLRQIYYSMNVEVTDKGDVPEGYKVSRKEKRNFPLILESPSPNQTSLYFCASTRTVTSSGANVLTFGAGSRLTVL.

At least ten counts were recorded for this clonotype. This chain links TRBV4-1 with TRBJ2-7; D not resolved. Trimming took off 0 bases at V and 4 bases at J, with 4 bases between the two ends. The length of the CDR3 is 12 residues. Germline CDR1 and CDR2: MGHRA and YSYEKL. The CDR3 nucleotides read TGCGCCAGCAGCCAAGATCCGTACGAGCAGTACTTC. This gives the protein CASSQDPYEQYF.

This clonotype was recorded at least ten times. The chain couples TRBV4-2 to TRBJ1-1, with 7 bases fitting TRBD1. Trimming at V came to 5 bases and at J to 0 bases, leaving 3 bases not matched to a gene. CDR1 is LGHNA and CDR2 is YNFKEQ in the germline V gene. The CDR3 is 14 amino acids. The CDR3 sequence is CASSSGQVNTEAFF. The CDR3 nucleotides are TGTGCCAGCAGCTCTGGACAGGTGAACACTGAAGCTTTCTTT.

This clonotype was counted between two and nine times. The rearrangement uses TRBV14 and TRBJ2-7, with a possible D match to TRBD2 (6 bases). Germline V gene lookup returns CDR1 SGHDN and CDR2 FVKESK. V was trimmed by 3 bases and J by 3 bases, leaving 12 bases between them. The CDR3 is made up of 14 amino acids. The CDR3: CASSHASALYEQYF. The CDR3, as DNA: TGTGCCAGCAGCCATGCTAGCGCTCTCTACGAGCAGTACTTC.

This clonotype was counted at least ten times. The rearrangement joins TRBV7-9 to TRBJ1-1; no reliable D call. Per the germline V gene, CDR1 is SEHNR and CDR2 is FQNEAQ (reference sequence). The CDR3 contains 13 residues. V lost 4 bases, J lost 3 bases, and 9 bases lay in between. CDR3 in amino acids: CASSSGEYTEAFF. CDR3 DNA: TGTGCCAGCAGCTCTGGGGAGTACACTGAAGCTTTCTTT.

A note on this clonotype: A much larger clone sits a single nucleotide away, making a read error possible. This chain joins TRBV7-9 and TRBJ2-7; no definite D call. CDR1 is SEHNR and CDR2 is FQNEAQ in the germline V gene (reference sequence). The V end was cut by 2 bases, the J end by 4 bases, with 15 bases between. This CDR3 spans 15 amino acids. CDR3 DNA sequence: TGTGCCAGCAGCTTACCGGGCCTCCTGGGGTACGAGCAGTACTTC. Protein product: CASSLPGLLGYEQYF.

This clonotype was seen many times. The V and J genes are TRBV19 and TRBJ1-1; D may be TRBD1 (6 bases). Germline CDR1 is LNHDA and CDR2 is SQIVND (reference sequence). There are 12 residues in the CDR3. Deletions cut 9 bases from V and 1 base from J, with 9 bases between. The CDR3 DNA is TGTGCCAGCAGGGGCCCGAACACTGAAGCTTTCTTT. Translation: CASRGPNTEAFF.

V usage is TRBV10-1 and J usage is TRBJ2-1; 11 bases agree with TRBD2. The length of the CDR3 is 16 residues. After removal of 8 bases from V and 6 bases from J, the junction contained 12 bases not matched to a gene. Germline loops: CDR1 WNHNN, CDR2 SYGVQD (reference sequence). The CDR3 DNA reads as TGCGCCAGCGGCGAGGCTAGCGGGAGGAAGGGCAATGAGCAGTTCTTC. This gives the protein CASGEASGRKGNEQFF.

The table lists this clonotype with many counts. The genes are TRBV20-1 and TRBJ2-3; 8 nucleotides match TRBD2. Germline V CDR1 and CDR2: DFQATT, SNEGSKA (reference sequence). This CDR3 spans 14 amino acids. Trimming took 3 bases from V and 2 from J; bases not matched to a gene: 4. CDR3 nucleotides: TGCAGTGCTAGGGTAGCGGGACCCACAGATACGCAGTATTTT. Amino acids: CSARVAGPTDTQYF.

This clonotype has just a few counts. V and J are TRBV7-2 and TRBJ1-1; D is unclear. V was cut by 5 bases and J by 1 base, with 11 bases left in between. Germline CDR1 and CDR2: SGHTA and FQGNSA. The CDR3 spans 14 residues. CDR3 amino acids: CASSPQARNTEAFF. The CDR3 DNA follows: TGTGCCAGCAGCCCCCAGGCCAGGAACACTGAAGCTTTCTTT.